This T cell receptor beta chain was retrieved from a study of blood T cell repertoires in COVID-19. Whole-study context: Samples representing acute and convalescent COVID-19 were sourced from the United States, Italy and Spain. The analysed material was cDNA or gDNA that came from T cells, B-cell-depleted T cells, or PBMCs.

In this sample, this clone is medium-sized. Trimming removed 4 bases from V and 4 bases from J, with 23 bases in between. This CDR3 is built from 17 residues. Per the germline V gene, CDR1 is SGDLS and CDR2 is YYNGEE. Authors' analysis steps: Counts of nucleated cells, estimated from reference gene primer amplification, were obtained. Profiled with immunoSEQ multiplex PCR; TCRdb holds only in-frame clones, not every one. That table supplies the V and J calls and clone size; D and trimming were determined from the DNA. The sample holds 70,000 or so clones, around three quarters seen once. This clonotype was sampled from a human donor in a cohort sampled during active COVID-19. Sequenced material: peripheral blood. V is TRBV9 and J is TRBJ1-2; D unresolved. This CDR3 reads CASSPRERSNSVYGYTF. Written as DNA, the CDR3 is TGTGCCAGCAGCCCCCGGGAGAGATCTAACTCCGTCTATGGCTACACCTTC. The full variable domain, in which reference TRBV9 and TRBJ1-2 provide the parts outside the CDR3, is DSGVTQTPKHLITATGQRVTLRCSPRSGDLSVYWYQQSLDQGLQFLIQYYNGEERAKGNILERFSAQQFPDLHSELNLSSLELGDSALYFCASSPRERSNSVYGYTFGSGTRLTVV.